This paragraph reports one T cell receptor beta chain. The antigen remains unidentified. One end of the junction does not line up with germline, which may come from a read error. Three rounds of nested PCR, following a modified ARM-PCR protocol, produced the TCRbeta library. Using its own MiXCR run on the multiplex PCR reads, TCRdb lists one record per CDR3 protein. The repertoire has 120,000 to 150,000 distinct CDR3 sequences, roughly 70% of them found once; the top ten carry roughly 18%. The template was RNA from unsorted bulk tissue. The data were taken from a study of tumor and adjacent non-tumor tissue in lung cancer. In the study overall: Patients were aged roughly 31 to 76, 10 men and 5 women, stage I to III.

Broader study findings: Normal lung showed higher cumulative top 100 clone frequency than tumor. Tumor TCR diversity, when higher, was linked to shorter survival. TCR diversity was significantly greater in tumor than normal lung tissue.

The sample comprised lung tumor tissue. This sequence originates from a man aged 55 to 69 with small cell lung cancer.

The CDR3: CTSSSPGTNTQYF. CDR3 in DNA: TGTACCAGCAGTTCGCCGGGGACAAATACTCAATATTTT. The chain joins TRBV28 to TRBJ2-3, with D maybe TRBD1 (6 bases). The CDR3 totals 13 residues. Germline-derived CDR1 and CDR2 are MDHEN and SYDVKM.